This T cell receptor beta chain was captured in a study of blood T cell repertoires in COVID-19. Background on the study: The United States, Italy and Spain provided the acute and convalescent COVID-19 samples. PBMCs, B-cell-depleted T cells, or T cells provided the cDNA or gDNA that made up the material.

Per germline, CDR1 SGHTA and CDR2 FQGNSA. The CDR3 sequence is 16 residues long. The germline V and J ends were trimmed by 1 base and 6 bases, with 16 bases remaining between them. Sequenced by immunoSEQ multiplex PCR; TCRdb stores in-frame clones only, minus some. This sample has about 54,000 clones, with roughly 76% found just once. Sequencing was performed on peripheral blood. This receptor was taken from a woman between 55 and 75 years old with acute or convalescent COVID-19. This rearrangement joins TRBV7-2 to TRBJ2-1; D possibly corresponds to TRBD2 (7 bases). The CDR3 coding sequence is TGTGCCAGCAGCTTAGGGGGCGGGGGCATATTCAATGAGCAGTTCTTC. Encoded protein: CASSLGGGGIFNEQFF.